Listed below are T cell receptor beta chains from one sample, sequenced in a study of cytomegalovirus exposure and HLA in healthy donors. Assay used: immunoSEQ multiplex PCR; TCRdb lists only in-frame clones, some missing. The data hold about 180,000 clones, with 80% observed a single time. The sample was PBMCs. These receptor sequences come from a man aged 35-49 years in good health and CMV-seronegative. CDR3s include the opening cysteine and the closing phenylalanine or tryptophan. A D gene is named only where the DNA matches it firmly. Part of the rows lack a size; the others show once, few, many or a class for expanded clones.

D gene	V gene	J gene	clone size	CDR3 protein	CDR3 DNA
-	TRBV14	TRBJ2-2	-	CASSHLWNTGELFF	TGTGCCAGCAGCCACCTATGGAACACCGGGGAGCTGTTTTTT
TRBD2	TRBV7-3	TRBJ2-1	-	CASSPRRLAGVGEQFF	TGTGCCAGCAGCCCTAGACGACTAGCGGGAGTGGGTGAGCAGTTCTTC
-	TRBV4-1	TRBJ1-5	once	CASSQGTRNQPQHF	TGCGCCAGCAGCCAAGGGACACGCAATCAGCCCCAGCATTTT
TRBD1	TRBV14	TRBJ1-3	-	CASSHDRGFFSGNTIYF	TGTGCCAGCAGCCATGACAGGGGTTTCTTCTCTGGAAACACCATATATTTT
-	TRBV12-5	TRBJ1-5	few	CASVLTGNRNQPQHF	TGTGCTAGTGTACTAACAGGGAATCGCAATCAGCCCCAGCATTTT
TRBD2	TRBV10-2	TRBJ2-7	-	CASSESKGTSGGEQYF	TGCGCCAGCAGTGAGTCAAAGGGGACTAGCGGTGGCGAGCAGTACTTC
-	TRBV7-2	TRBJ1-2	-	CASSLAGPYGYTF	TGTGCCAGCAGCTTAGCCGGTCCCTATGGCTACACCTTC
TRBD2	TRBV19	TRBJ2-3	-	CASSGPGGGVGTDTQYF	TGTGCCAGTAGTGGCCCTGGGGGGGGAGTCGGCACAGATACGCAGTATTTT
TRBD2	TRBV7-3	TRBJ2-3	-	CASSLSGRSIDTQYF	TGTGCCAGCAGTCTGAGCGGGAGGAGCATAGATACGCAGTATTTT
-	TRBV4-3	TRBJ1-5	-	CASSHDVGGGWPQHF	TGCGCCAGCAGCCATGATGTCGGGGGTGGCTGGCCCCAGCATTTT
TRBD2	TRBV19	TRBJ2-1	once	CASSSGTSKDEQFF	TGTGCCAGTAGTTCCGGGACTAGCAAAGATGAGCAGTTCTTC
-	TRBV19	TRBJ1-5	-	CASRWEGGQPQHF	TGTGCCAGTAGGTGGGAGGGTGGTCAGCCCCAGCATTTT
TRBD1	TRBV6-5	TRBJ1-2	-	CASSPSRGRRGYTF	TGTGCCAGCAGTCCCTCCAGGGGGCGGCGAGGCTACACCTTC
-	TRBV10-3	TRBJ2-3	few	CAISERQGSDTQYF	TGTGCCATCAGTGAGCGCCAGGGGTCAGATACGCAGTATTTT
-	TRBV7-9	TRBJ1-4	-	CSSNQPGLKIEKLFF	TGTTCCAGCAACCAACCGGGACTAAAAATAGAAAAACTGTTTTTT
-	TRBV21-1	TRBJ2-7	-	CASSKGASGPCVSYEQYF	TGTGCCAGCAGCAAAGGTGCTAGCGGGCCCTGTGTCTCCTACGAGCAGTACTTC
-	TRBV11-3	TRBJ2-7	-	CASSLSREQYF	TGTGCCAGCAGCTTATCCCGCGAGCAGTACTTC
-	TRBV7-9	TRBJ2-3	few	CATTLGVSDYVWVGHTQYF	TGTGCCACCACCTTAGGGGTATCGGACTACGTTTGGGTTGGGCATACGCAGTATTTT
TRBD2	TRBV9	TRBJ2-3	-	CASSAGLAGTDTQYF	TGTGCCAGCAGCGCGGGACTAGCGGGAACAGATACGCAGTATTTT
-	TRBV2	TRBJ2-7	-	CASSEALEGGYEQYF	TGTGCCAGCAGTGAAGCGCTGGAGGGCGGCTACGAGCAGTACTTC
TRBD1	TRBV19	TRBJ2-2	-	CASTRDRDHTGELFF	TGTGCCAGTACCCGAGACAGGGACCACACCGGGGAGCTGTTTTTT
TRBD1	TRBV7-6	TRBJ2-7	-	CASSPRQGAYEQYF	TGTGCCAGCAGCCCTCGACAGGGGGCTTACGAGCAGTACTTC
TRBD1	TRBV7-2	TRBJ2-7	once	CASEGGTGRNEQYF	TGTGCCAGCGAGGGGGGGACAGGGAGGAACGAGCAGTACTTC
TRBD2	TRBV7-9	TRBJ2-1	-	CASSVGGLGGSEQFF	TGTGCCAGCAGCGTGGGAGGGTTGGGAGGATCTGAGCAGTTCTTC
-	TRBV5-4	TRBJ2-5	-	CASSLQIGTGTQYF	TGTGCCAGCAGCTTGCAAATCGGCACAGGGACCCAGTACTTC
-	TRBV7-2	TRBJ2-5	once	CASSLGNRETQYF	TGTGCCAGCAGCTTAGGCAACAGGGAGACCCAGTACTTC
TRBD2	TRBV2	TRBJ2-2	once	CASTPRSSGRRTGELFF	TGTGCCAGCACCCCGAGGAGTAGCGGGAGACGCACCGGGGAGCTGTTTTTT
TRBD1	TRBV2	TRBJ2-1	-	CASRGQGNSYNEQFF	TGTGCCAGCAGAGGACAGGGTAACTCCTACAATGAGCAGTTCTTC
-	TRBV27	TRBJ1-1	once	CASSLLGGFAEAFF	TGTGCCAGCAGTTTATTAGGGGGTTTCGCTGAAGCTTTCTTT
TRBD2	TRBV4-3	TRBJ2-3	-	CASSQGGLAGVTDTQYF	TGCGCCAGCAGCCAGGGGGGACTAGCGGGGGTCACAGATACGCAGTATTTT
-	TRBV5-1	TRBJ1-2	-	CASSLDSSYGYTF	TGCGCCAGCAGCCTGGACAGCTCCTATGGCTACACCTTC
TRBD2	TRBV9	TRBJ2-3	-	CASSPLAEPDTQYF	TGTGCCAGCAGCCCGCTAGCGGAGCCAGATACGCAGTATTTT
TRBD2	TRBV9	TRBJ2-2	-	CASTNSGAGELFF	TGTGCCAGCACAAATAGCGGGGCCGGGGAGCTGTTTTTT
-	TRBV4-3	TRBJ1-2	-	CASSHEGGPNYGYTF	TGCGCCAGCAGCCATGAAGGGGGACCTAACTATGGCTACACCTTC
-	TRBV5-8	TRBJ1-2	-	CASSLGRTNYGYTF	TGTGCCAGCAGCTTGGGTCGGACAAACTATGGCTACACCTTC
TRBD2	TRBV4-1	TRBJ2-7	-	CASSAGGASRSSTYEQYF	TGCGCCAGCAGCGCCGGGGGGGCTAGCCGGTCCTCTACCTACGAGCAGTACTTC
-	TRBV18	TRBJ1-4	-	CASSPRQQPNEKLFF	TGTGCCAGCTCACCACGTCAACAGCCGAATGAAAAACTGTTTTTT
-	TRBV5-4	TRBJ1-1	-	CASSLGNWGGARNTEAFF	TGTGCCAGCAGCTTGGGCAATTGGGGCGGAGCAAGGAACACTGAAGCTTTCTTT
TRBD1	TRBV5-4	TRBJ2-7	few	CASSFGTADYEQYF	TGTGCCAGCAGCTTCGGGACAGCTGACTACGAGCAGTACTTC
TRBD1	TRBV14	TRBJ2-1	few	CATYRGHPEQFF	TGTGCCACCTACAGGGGGCACCCTGAGCAGTTCTTC
TRBD1	TRBV7-9	TRBJ1-4	-	CASSTGTGGDEKLFF	TGTGCCAGCAGTACCGGGACAGGGGGCGATGAAAAACTGTTTTTT
TRBD1	TRBV5-8	TRBJ2-2	-	CASSSGQGEAGELFF	TGTGCCAGCAGCTCCGGACAGGGGGAGGCCGGGGAGCTATTTTTT
-	TRBV6-5	TRBJ1-1	few	CASSRQSSSDTEAFF	TGTGCCAGCAGTCGACAGAGTTCCTCGGACACTGAAGCTTTCTTT
TRBD1	TRBV5-4	TRBJ2-3	few	CASSPDRAGADTQYF	TGTGCCAGCAGCCCAGACAGGGCTGGGGCAGATACGCAGTATTTT
-	TRBV2	TRBJ1-1	-	CASSAAGGGVEAFF	TGTGCCAGCAGTGCAGCGGGGGGGGGTGTTGAAGCTTTCTTT
TRBD2	TRBV6-5	TRBJ2-3	-	CASSSPGLAGEDTQYF	TGTGCCAGCAGTTCCCCGGGACTAGCGGGGGAAGATACGCAGTATTTT
-	TRBV7-7	TRBJ2-5	-	CASSLGGTWRETQYF	TGTGCCAGCAGCTTAGGAGGGACTTGGAGAGAGACCCAGTACTTC
-	TRBV5-6	TRBJ1-3	-	CASSYYDRDFSGNTIYF	TGTGCCAGCAGCTATTACGACAGAGACTTCTCTGGAAACACCATATATTTT
-	TRBV9	TRBJ2-5	-	CASSPSPRVEETQYF	TGTGCCAGCAGCCCTTCCCCGAGAGTGGAGGAGACCCAGTACTTC
TRBD2	TRBV30	TRBJ2-5	-	CAWSQSGRSGETQYF	TGTGCCTGGAGTCAAAGCGGGAGGTCCGGGGAGACCCAGTACTTC
-	TRBV4-1	TRBJ2-7	-	CASSQDRGGIEQYF	TGCGCCAGCAGCCAAGACCGCGGAGGGATCGAGCAGTACTTC
TRBD1	TRBV6-5	TRBJ1-1	once	CASGTGAGFTEAFF	TGTGCCAGCGGTACAGGGGCCGGGTTCACTGAAGCTTTCTTT
TRBD1	TRBV2	TRBJ1-5	few	CASTRQGSNQPQHF	TGTGCCAGCACCCGACAGGGTAGCAATCAGCCCCAGCATTTT
-	TRBV5-4	TRBJ2-5	-	CASRTELQETQYF	TGTGCCAGCCGGACAGAACTCCAAGAGACCCAGTACTTC
-	TRBV18	TRBJ2-5	-	CASSSIGGAGETQYF	TGTGCCAGCTCATCAATAGGGGGGGCAGGAGAGACCCAGTACTTC
-	TRBV2	TRBJ1-4	-	CASSEEMGQGLGKLFF	TGTGCCAGCAGTGAAGAGATGGGGCAGGGACTAGGAAAACTGTTTTTT
TRBD1	TRBV10-1	TRBJ2-2	-	CASSEPGTGTGELFF	TGCGCCAGCAGTGAGCCCGGGACAGGGACCGGGGAGCTGTTTTTT